A selection of T cell receptor beta chains follows, all from one sample in a study of cytomegalovirus exposure and HLA in healthy donors. Repertoires were generated with immunoSEQ multiplex PCR, while TCRdb's copy carries only in-frame clones and drops some. The sample lists approximately 90,000 clones, 77% occurring once. The sequencing sample was made of PBMCs. Source of these receptors: a woman between 35 and 50 years old in good health and CMV-seronegative. The conserved cysteine and the conserved F or W are not part of the CDR3 here.

v_gene: TRBV11-2; CDR3aa: ASSPSTGELF
v_gene: TRBV7-9; CDR3aa: ASSRLGQRNTEAF
v_gene: TRBV7-8; CDR3aa: ASSKGAAYEQY
v_gene: TRBV30; CDR3aa: AWSVFQGRIYGYT
v_gene: TRBV27; CDR3aa: ASSRTGNVGFYGYT
v_gene: TRBV7-2; CDR3aa: ASRARGTEAF
v_gene: TRBV4-3; CDR3aa: ASSQDRNGQPQH
v_gene: TRBV4-2; CDR3aa: ASSQRQGLLDEQY
v_gene: TRBV2; CDR3aa: ASTNSGNTIY
v_gene: TRBV25-1; CDR3aa: ASTEDILGRGTEAF
v_gene: TRBV19; CDR3aa: ASSTLQGAFTEAF
v_gene: TRBV4-1; CDR3aa: ASSQRHPGGLAKNIQY
v_gene: TRBV7-9; CDR3aa: ASSLEGTGSATNEKLF
v_gene: TRBV2; CDR3aa: ASSRQGEGNQPQH
v_gene: TRBV27; CDR3aa: ASSAASFSGYTEAF
v_gene: TRBV7-9; CDR3aa: ASSPWGGQGRGQPQH
v_gene: TRBV7-6; CDR3aa: ASSLGTVSYNEQF
v_gene: TRBV5-1; CDR3aa: ASSFGLTSNEQF
v_gene: TRBV30; CDR3aa: AWSPGQGREQY
v_gene: TRBV2; CDR3aa: ASSEGSGGLRNSYEQY
v_gene: TRBV6-1; CDR3aa: ASSIRDRVGETQY
v_gene: TRBV7-2; CDR3aa: ASSMLAGYNEQF
v_gene: TRBV7-8; CDR3aa: ASRPGLAGLTGELF
v_gene: TRBV2; CDR3aa: ASSDMRSSVQPQH
v_gene: TRBV6-5; CDR3aa: ASSPSGGTQPQH
v_gene: TRBV7-3; CDR3aa: ASSLRRTAEAF
v_gene: TRBV2; CDR3aa: ASSEGVAGTSGANVLT